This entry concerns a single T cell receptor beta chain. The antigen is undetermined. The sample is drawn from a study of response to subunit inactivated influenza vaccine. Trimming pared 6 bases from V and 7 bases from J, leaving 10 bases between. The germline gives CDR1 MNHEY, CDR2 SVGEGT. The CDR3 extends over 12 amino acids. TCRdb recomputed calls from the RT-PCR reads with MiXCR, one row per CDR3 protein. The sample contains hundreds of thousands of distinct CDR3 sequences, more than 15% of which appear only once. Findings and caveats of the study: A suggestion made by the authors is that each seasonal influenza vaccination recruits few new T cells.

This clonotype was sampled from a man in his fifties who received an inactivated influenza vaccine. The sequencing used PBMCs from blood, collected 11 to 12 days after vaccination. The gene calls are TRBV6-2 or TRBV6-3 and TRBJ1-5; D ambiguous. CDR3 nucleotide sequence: TGTGCCAGCAGGACGACGGGGCAGCCCCAGCATTTT. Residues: CASRTTGQPQHF.